These 22 T cell receptor beta chains share one sample of origin, sequenced in a study of shared clonotypes between healthy human individuals. Profiling relied on immunoSEQ multiplex PCR, and the TCRdb table lists in-frame clones only, not all of them. The table lists roughly 520,000 clones, more than 95% of them singletons. The source material was naive CD4+ T cells sorted from blood. The sample's subset: CD45RA+ positively selected. The receptors originated from a woman aged 30 to 39 in good health.

The chain combines TRBV9 with TRBJ1-3, with no clear D. Germline CDR1 reads SGDLS; CDR2 reads YYNGEE. The length of the CDR3 is 14 residues. Trimming took 0 bases from V and 0 from J, leaving 4 bases between them. Here the CDR3 DNA reads TGTGCCAGCAGCGTAGGTTACTCTGGAAACACCATATATTTT. It is translated as CASSVGYSGNTIYF.

This clone was detected only once. The chain uses TRBV21-1 and TRBJ2-6; TRBD2 is the table's D call and was not checked against the DNA. TRBV21-1 is tagged as a pseudogene. This CDR3 has 17 residues. The CDR3 loop reads CASSNGTDRERANVLTF. CDR3 nucleotides: TGTGCCAGCAGCAATGGGACTGACCGGGAGAGGGCCAACGTCCTGACTTTC.

The J gene is TRBJ2-7, the V gene TRBV28; maybe TRBD1 (5 bases). This CDR3 has 15 amino acids. The germline CDR1 and CDR2 sequences are MDHEN and SYDVKM. The germline V and J ends were trimmed by 2 bases and 2 bases, with 13 bases remaining between them. The CDR3 here is CASSLMSAGTYEQYF. DNA of the CDR3: TGTGCCAGCAGTTTAATGTCGGCAGGGACCTACGAGCAGTACTTC.

The chain joins TRBV19 to TRBJ2-1, with 9 positions matching TRBD1. With 0 bases clipped from V and 1 base from J, the junction kept 4 bases outside the gene matches. The CDR3 has 17 amino acids. The germline V gene has CDR1 LNHDA and CDR2 SQIVND (reference sequence). The CDR3 nucleotides read TGTGCCAGTAGTATAGAGGGCGGACAGGGGTCCTACAATGAGCAGTTCTTC. As protein: CASSIEGGQGSYNEQFF. Full variable domain (remainder filled in from reference TRBV19 and TRBJ2-1): DGGITQSPKYLFRKEGQNVTLSCEQNLNHDAMYWYRQDPGQGLRLIYYSQIVNDFQKGDIAEGYSVSREKKESFPLTVTSAQKNPTAFYLCASSIEGGQGSYNEQFFGPGTRLTVL.

The rearrangement joins TRBV14 to TRBJ1-1; D may be TRBD1 (5 bases). The CDR3 is 14 residues long. CDR1 is SGHDN, CDR2 FVKESK, per germline. Trimming removed 1 base at V and 11 bases at J, with 17 bases between. The CDR3 nucleotides read TGTGCCAGCAGCCAAGCGGGCAGGGAGGTGGGTGCTTTCTTT. Its protein product is CASSQAGREVGAFF.

This clone was seen once. Other DNA sequences in this specimen translate into the identical CDR3. Written as DNA, the CDR3 is TGTGCCAGCAGTGAAAGTAGCGGGAGCTCCTACGAGCAGTACTTC. As protein: CASSESSGSSYEQYF. The chain uses TRBV2 and TRBJ2-7, with 9 nucleotides matching TRBD2. Germline assignment: CDR1 SNHLY and CDR2 FYNNEI. CDR3 size: 15 residues. V shed 2 bases and J 0 bases; nucleotides not matched to a gene: 2.

The rearrangement joins TRBV18 to TRBJ2-5, with a possible D match to TRBD2 (6 bases). The CDR3 contains 13 residues. CDR1 and CDR2 from the germline V gene are KGHSH and LQKENI. Trimming cost V 2 bases and J 3 bases, with 7 bases left between them. CDR3 protein: CASSPIAEETQYF. CDR3 coding DNA: TGTGCCAGCTCACCAATAGCGGAAGAGACCCAGTACTTC.

J is TRBJ2-3 and V is TRBV19, with D perhaps TRBD1 (5 bases). The V end lost 1 base, the J end lost 1 base, and 9 bases lay between the germline ends. Germline-derived CDR1 and CDR2 are LNHDA and SQIVND (reference sequence). The CDR3 extends over 15 amino acids. In DNA, the CDR3 is TGTGCCAGTAGTATAGGAAGACAGCGCACAGATACGCAGTATTTT. Translating gives CASSIGRQRTDTQYF.

The J gene is TRBJ2-1, the V gene TRBV5-1; TRBD2 agrees at 7 bases. The V segment lost 2 bases and the J segment 0 bases; nucleotides outside the gene matches: 5. The germline V gene has CDR1 SGHRS and CDR2 YFSETQ. The CDR3 consists of 16 residues. The CDR3 DNA reads as TGCGCCAGCAGCTTATCGGGACTACGCTCCTACAATGAGCAGTTCTTC. It translates to CASSLSGLRSYNEQFF.

This rearrangement joins TRBV18 to TRBJ1-5; TRBD1 might be the D (5 bases). The germline gives CDR1 KGHSH, CDR2 LQKENI. V lost 3 bases, J lost 3 bases, and 18 bases lay in between. This CDR3 has 17 amino acids. This CDR3 is CASSPRSSGANNQPQHF. The CDR3 region has the DNA TGTGCCAGCTCACCGCGAAGCTCCGGGGCAAACAATCAGCCCCAGCATTTT.

The genes are TRBV28 and TRBJ1-5; D unclear. The V gene lost 8 bases and the J gene lost 5 bases, with 16 bases spanning the gap. From germline, CDR1 is MDHEN and CDR2 SYDVKM. This CDR3 has 14 residues. CDR3 DNA sequence: TGTGCCAGCTTAGGTACGGGAAACTATCAGCCCCAGCATTTT. It codes for CASLGTGNYQPQHF.

The V gene is TRBV9, the J gene TRBJ2-5; possible D gene TRBD2, 6 bases. The V gene lost 0 bases and the J gene lost 5 bases, with 11 bases spanning the gap. CDR1 is SGDLS, CDR2 YYNGEE, per germline. CDR3 length: 14 residues. CDR3 sequence reads: CASSVAGTAETQYF. CDR3 sequence (DNA): TGTGCCAGCAGCGTAGCGGGGACTGCGGAGACCCAGTACTTC.

The chain has TRBV2 and TRBJ1-2; D perhaps matches TRBD1 (6 bases). The V end lost 9 bases, the J end lost 2 bases, and 13 bases lay between the germline ends. The CDR3 runs 13 residues. CDR1 SNHLY and CDR2 FYNNEI come from the germline V gene. CDR3 in DNA: TGTGCCAGGGGGGCCGGCAGGAACTATGGCTACACCTTC. Translated: CARGAGRNYGYTF. The full variable domain, its missing parts supplied by reference TRBV2 and TRBJ1-2, is EPEVTQTPSHQVTQMGQEVILRCVPISNHLYFYWYRQILGQKVEFLVSFYNNEISEKSEIFDDQFSVERPDGSNFTLKIRSTKLEDSAMYFCARGAGRNYGYTFGSGTRLTVV.

This chain uses TRBV5-4 with TRBJ2-3; D ambiguous. The CDR3 totals 12 residues. V was trimmed by 4 bases and J by 1 base, leaving 4 bases between them. Germline V gene sequence: CDR1 SGHNT, CDR2 YYREEE (reference sequence). CDR3 in DNA: TGTGCCAGCAGCCAGCGCACAGATACGCAGTATTTT. It translates to CASSQRTDTQYF.

The V call is TRBV7-8, the J call TRBJ1-5; a possible D gene is TRBD1 (5 bases). The CDR3 covers 13 residues. Looked up from germline, CDR1 is SGHVS and CDR2 is FQNEAQ. The V end was cut by 11 bases, the J end by 4 bases, with 15 bases between. Here the CDR3 DNA reads TGTGCCTCAGGCCAGGGCCCAAATCAGCCCCAGCATTTT. As protein: CASGQGPNQPQHF.

This chain links TRBV6-1 with TRBJ2-5, with unresolved D. The DNA end lines up better with TRBJ2-7; the J call may be wrong. Germline-derived CDR1 and CDR2 are MNHNS and SASEGT. This CDR3 comprises 14 residues. The chain's CDR3 is CASSEVWIGDEQYF. The CDR3 DNA follows: TGTGCCAGCAGTGAAGTCTGGATAGGCGACGAGCAGTACTTC.

This clone was detected once. This chain joins TRBV28 and TRBJ1-2; D uncertain. Trimming cost V 1 base and J 0 bases, with 15 bases left between them. The CDR3 runs to 17 residues. The V gene's germline CDR1 is MDHEN and CDR2 SYDVKM. The CDR3 sequence is CASSLSGYHTANYGYTF. The CDR3 region has the DNA TGTGCCAGCAGTTTATCGGGCTACCACACGGCTAACTATGGCTACACCTTC.

The table lists this clone with a few counts. The rearrangement links TRBV19 to TRBJ1-5; D unresolved. Trimming took 5 bases from V and 2 from J, leaving 10 bases between them. Germline V gene lookup returns CDR1 LNHDA and CDR2 SQIVND (reference sequence). The CDR3 extends over 14 amino acids. This CDR3 reads CASSPREGNQPQHF. For the CDR3, the DNA is TGTGCCAGTAGTCCCCGGGAGGGCAATCAGCCCCAGCATTTT.

The rearrangement joins TRBV28 to TRBJ2-7; 10 nucleotides align to TRBD2. J lost 5 bases, V lost 1 base, and 8 bases had no gene match. Germline-derived CDR1 and CDR2 are MDHEN and SYDVKM. CDR3 length: 16 amino acids. The CDR3 DNA is TGTGCCAGCAGTTTATCGGGGACTAGCGTTGTCCACGAGCAGTACTTC. It specifies CASSLSGTSVVHEQYF.

V usage is TRBV29-1 and J usage is TRBJ1-5; no clear D gene. V gave up 4 bases and J gave up 4 bases, with 8 bases separating them. Germline-derived CDR1 and CDR2 are SQVTM and ANQGSEA. The CDR3 is 12 amino acids. The CDR3 is CSVVWGNQPQHF. Written as DNA, the CDR3 is TGCAGCGTTGTGTGGGGAAATCAGCCCCAGCATTTT.

This chain uses TRBV7-8 with TRBJ2-7; TRBD2 might be the D (6 bases). V was cut by 4 bases and J by 3 bases, with 16 bases left in between. CDR1 is SGHVS, CDR2 FQNEAQ, per germline. The CDR3 contains 15 residues. Here the CDR3 DNA reads TGTGCCAGCAGCTGGCGTAGCGGCGGAGGCTACGAGCAGTACTTC. Translating it yields CASSWRSGGGYEQYF.

The rearrangement joins TRBV10-2 to TRBJ1-4; maybe TRBD1 (6 bases). The CDR3 length is 13 residues. V lost 9 bases and J 8 bases, leaving 16 bases between the germline ends. CDR1 is WSHSY, CDR2 SAAADI, per germline. The CDR3 DNA reads TGCGCCAGTACAGGGTTTGGTCGGGAAAAACTGTTTTTT. This encodes CASTGFGREKLFF.